Listed below are T cell receptor beta chains from one sample, sequenced in a study of blood T cell repertoires in COVID-19. Produced via immunoSEQ multiplex PCR; TCRdb's table is partial and in-frame only. The data hold 300,000 to 350,000 clones, with around 87% observed a single time. Sequences were obtained from peripheral blood. All receptors derive from a man aged 18-30 years with active or convalescent COVID-19. Both conserved end residues are part of each CDR3. The order of the fields is clone size, J gene, D gene, V gene, CDR3 protein, CDR3 DNA. The D gene is left open where the match is weak. The listing skips clone size in some rows; elsewhere it reads once, few, many or a size class.

clone size: many
J gene: TRBJ2-7
D gene: NA
V gene: TRBV5-1
CDR3 protein: CASSSTLARSSYEQYF
CDR3 DNA: TGCGCCAGCAGCTCGACCCTAGCGAGGAGCTCCTACGAGCAGTACTTC

clone size: NA
J gene: TRBJ2-1
D gene: TRBD2
V gene: TRBV7-8
CDR3 protein: CASSLRGLGSYNEQFF
CDR3 DNA: TGTGCCAGCAGCTTAAGGGGACTAGGTTCGTATAATGAGCAGTTCTTC

clone size: NA
J gene: TRBJ1-2
D gene: NA
V gene: TRBV15
CDR3 protein: CATSSQGSYGYTF
CDR3 DNA: TGTGCCACCAGCAGTCAGGGTTCCTATGGCTACACCTTC

clone size: NA
J gene: TRBJ2-5
D gene: TRBD1
V gene: TRBV9
CDR3 protein: CASSSGTGVVTQYF
CDR3 DNA: TGTGCCAGCAGCTCTGGGACAGGGGTGGTGACCCAGTACTTC

clone size: NA
J gene: TRBJ2-2
D gene: TRBD2
V gene: TRBV7-9
CDR3 protein: CASSPRGSGGPRELFF
CDR3 DNA: TGTGCCAGCAGCCCCCGGGGGAGCGGGGGTCCCAGGGAGCTGTTTTTT

clone size: NA
J gene: TRBJ1-6
D gene: NA
V gene: TRBV7-2
CDR3 protein: CASSPETGTYNSPLHF
CDR3 DNA: TGTGCCAGCAGCCCGGAGACCGGTACCTATAATTCACCCCTCCACTTT

clone size: NA
J gene: TRBJ2-7
D gene: TRBD1
V gene: TRBV3-1/TRBV3-2
CDR3 protein: CASSEEGQGVLEQYF
CDR3 DNA: TGTGCCAGCAGCGAAGAGGGACAGGGTGTCTTAGAGCAGTACTTC

clone size: few
J gene: TRBJ2-1
D gene: NA
V gene: TRBV2
CDR3 protein: CASRGDTLSYNEQFF
CDR3 DNA: TGTGCCAGCAGAGGGGACACTCTCTCCTACAATGAGCAGTTCTTC

clone size: NA
J gene: TRBJ1-2
D gene: NA
V gene: TRBV7-2
CDR3 protein: CASSRTVNYGYTF
CDR3 DNA: TGTGCCAGCAGCCGGACAGTTAACTATGGCTACACCTTC

clone size: NA
J gene: TRBJ2-3
D gene: TRBD2
V gene: TRBV7-2
CDR3 protein: CASSKGVGGGLTDTQYF
CDR3 DNA: TGTGCCAGCAGCAAAGGGGTTGGCGGGGGGTTGACAGATACGCAGTATTTT

clone size: NA
J gene: TRBJ2-5
D gene: NA
V gene: TRBV2
CDR3 protein: CASSGQKETQYF
CDR3 DNA: TGTGCCAGCAGTGGACAGAAAGAGACCCAGTACTTC

clone size: NA
J gene: TRBJ2-7
D gene: NA
V gene: TRBV25-1
CDR3 protein: CASTLNYEQYF
CDR3 DNA: TGTGCCAGCACCCTAAACTACGAGCAGTACTTC

clone size: NA
J gene: TRBJ2-7
D gene: NA
V gene: TRBV20-1
CDR3 protein: CSAGPGYEQYF
CDR3 DNA: TGCAGTGCAGGACCGGGATACGAGCAGTACTTC

clone size: once
J gene: TRBJ2-6
D gene: NA
V gene: TRBV11-2
CDR3 protein: CASSLAGSGANVLTF
CDR3 DNA: TGTGCCAGCAGCTTAGCGGGATCTGGGGCCAACGTCCTGACTTTC

clone size: NA
J gene: TRBJ2-1
D gene: NA
V gene: TRBV28
CDR3 protein: CASSLISLDNEQFF
CDR3 DNA: TGTGCCAGCAGTTTGATTAGCTTGGACAATGAGCAGTTCTTC

clone size: NA
J gene: TRBJ1-2
D gene: TRBD1
V gene: TRBV6-5
CDR3 protein: CASSRDRVYGYTF
CDR3 DNA: TGTGCCAGCAGCCGGGACAGAGTCTATGGCTACACCTTC

clone size: once
J gene: TRBJ2-2
D gene: TRBD2
V gene: TRBV2
CDR3 protein: CASSEVAGVTGELFF
CDR3 DNA: TGTGCCAGCAGTGAAGTAGCGGGGGTGACCGGGGAGCTGTTTTTT

clone size: NA
J gene: TRBJ2-2
D gene: NA
V gene: TRBV12-2
CDR3 protein: CASRAIPGQMRPDTGELFF
CDR3 DNA: TGTGCAAGTCGCGCTATTCCGGGACAGATGAGGCCCGACACCGGGGAGCTGTTTTTT

clone size: NA
J gene: TRBJ2-2
D gene: NA
V gene: TRBV6-5
CDR3 protein: CASSLGVTGELFF
CDR3 DNA: TGTGCCAGCAGTTTAGGAGTCACCGGGGAGCTGTTTTTT

clone size: NA
J gene: TRBJ1-1
D gene: TRBD1
V gene: TRBV19
CDR3 protein: CASSIFARGRGGTEAFF
CDR3 DNA: TGTGCCAGTAGTATTTTCGCTAGGGGGCGGGGCGGCACTGAAGCTTTCTTT

clone size: NA
J gene: TRBJ1-1
D gene: NA
V gene: TRBV6-5
CDR3 protein: CASSATGIAEAFF
CDR3 DNA: TGTGCCAGCTCGGCGACGGGGATCGCTGAAGCTTTCTTT

clone size: NA
J gene: TRBJ1-4
D gene: TRBD1
V gene: TRBV10-3
CDR3 protein: CAIRGAQGAGKLFF
CDR3 DNA: TGTGCCATCAGAGGAGCACAGGGGGCCGGGAAACTGTTTTTT

clone size: NA
J gene: TRBJ2-7
D gene: NA
V gene: TRBV27
CDR3 protein: CASSLETGRFGEQYF
CDR3 DNA: TGTGCCAGCAGTTTGGAGACAGGGAGGTTTGGAGAGCAGTACTTC

clone size: NA
J gene: TRBJ2-7
D gene: TRBD2
V gene: TRBV4-2
CDR3 protein: CASSQGGGAGGLYEQYF
CDR3 DNA: TGTGCCAGCAGCCAAGGAGGGGGCGCGGGAGGGCTCTACGAGCAGTACTTC

clone size: NA
J gene: TRBJ2-7
D gene: TRBD1
V gene: TRBV2
CDR3 protein: CASRDPQGARAYEQYF
CDR3 DNA: TGTGCCAGCAGGGATCCACAGGGGGCGAGGGCCTACGAGCAGTACTTC

clone size: NA
J gene: TRBJ2-3
D gene: NA
V gene: TRBV4-1
CDR3 protein: CASSQVSLYTDTQYF
CDR3 DNA: TGCGCCAGCAGCCAAGTGAGCTTATACACAGATACGCAGTATTTT

clone size: NA
J gene: TRBJ1-4
D gene: NA
V gene: TRBV5-1
CDR3 protein: CASRKETGGMGEKLFF
CDR3 DNA: TGCGCCAGCAGAAAAGAAACCGGGGGTATGGGGGAAAAACTGTTTTTT

clone size: NA
J gene: TRBJ2-7
D gene: TRBD2
V gene: TRBV11-2
CDR3 protein: CASSSTSGRLYEQYF
CDR3 DNA: TGTGCCAGCAGCTCGACTAGCGGGAGGCTCTACGAGCAGTACTTC

clone size: once
J gene: TRBJ1-1
D gene: TRBD1
V gene: TRBV3-1/TRBV3-2
CDR3 protein: CASSHRGQDEAFF
CDR3 DNA: TGTGCCAGCAGCCACAGGGGGCAGGATGAAGCTTTCTTT

clone size: once
J gene: TRBJ2-2
D gene: NA
V gene: TRBV5-1
CDR3 protein: CASTLGHTNTGELFF
CDR3 DNA: TGCGCCAGCACCCTAGGACATACGAACACCGGGGAGCTGTTTTTT

clone size: NA
J gene: TRBJ1-1
D gene: NA
V gene: TRBV4-2
CDR3 protein: CASSQVGGSTEAFF
CDR3 DNA: TGTGCCAGCAGCCAAGTGGGGGGTTCCACTGAAGCTTTCTTT

clone size: once
J gene: TRBJ1-1
D gene: TRBD1
V gene: TRBV10-3
CDR3 protein: CAISRETGVRTEAFF
CDR3 DNA: TGTGCCATCAGTCGAGAGACAGGGGTAAGGACTGAAGCTTTCTTT